The 11 T cell receptor beta chains reported below all come from one sample, sequenced in a study of identical twins. TCRdb recomputed calls from the 5' RACE reads with MiXCR, one row per CDR3 protein. The sample gives around 530,000 distinct CDR3 sequences, 13% to 15% of which show up once; roughly 0.42% is in the top ten. A further study also used this sample, focusing on yellow fever vaccine responses in identical twins.

Specimen: CD4+ T cells sorted from blood. These receptors all stem from a woman between 18 and 30 years old in good health.

The sample holds many counts of this clonotype. The CDR3 nucleotides are TGCGCCAGCAGCTTGGGACAGGCCTCCTACAATGAGCAGTTCTTC. This gives the protein CASSLGQASYNEQFF. V gene TRBV5-1 combines with J gene TRBJ2-1; maybe TRBD1 (6 bases). This CDR3 has 15 amino acids. From germline, CDR1 is SGHRS and CDR2 YFSETQ. The V end lost 0 bases, the J end lost 0 bases, and 7 bases lay between the germline ends.

This rearrangement joins TRBV7-2 to TRBJ2-2; the D call may be TRBD1 or TRBD2 (6 bases each). CDR3 size: 17 residues. Germline loops: CDR1 SGHTA, CDR2 FQGNSA. V lost 5 bases and J 5 bases, leaving 21 bases between the germline ends. The CDR3 protein is CASSERGWGAGTGELFF. The CDR3, as DNA: TGTGCCAGCAGCGAGAGGGGTTGGGGGGCCGGTACCGGGGAGCTGTTTTTT.

This clonotype has more than one count but fewer than ten. This chain links TRBV5-1 with TRBJ2-5; TRBD2 agrees at 8 bases. The CDR3 sequence is 16 residues long. CDR1 SGHRS and CDR2 YFSETQ come from the germline V gene. Losses at the gene ends were 4 bases for V and 0 bases for J; bases not matched to a gene: 8. The CDR3 sequence: CASSLSGLGNQETQYF. CDR3 DNA: TGCGCCAGCAGCCTGTCGGGACTAGGGAACCAAGAGACCCAGTACTTC.

In its sample, this clonotype was seen a few times. The CDR3 DNA is TGTGCCAGCAGCCCTAGCGGGGGGGCCTATGAGCAGTTCTTC. It translates to CASSPSGGAYEQFF. This rearrangement joins TRBV7-2 to TRBJ2-1; TRBD2 agrees at 12 bases. Germline values: CDR1 SGHTA, CDR2 FQGNSA. J lost 8 bases, V lost 5 bases, and 4 bases had no gene match. The CDR3 is made up of 14 amino acids.

This clonotype has more than one count but fewer than ten. V gene TRBV7-9 combines with J gene TRBJ1-4; 7 nucleotides line up with TRBD1. Per germline, CDR1 SEHNR and CDR2 FQNEAQ (reference sequence). The CDR3 contains 15 residues. J lost 5 bases, V lost 2 bases, and 5 bases had no gene match. The CDR3 region has the DNA TGTGCCAGCAGCTTAACCGGGACAGAAAATGAAAAACTGTTTTTT. Translation: CASSLTGTENEKLFF.

This clonotype was counted only a few times. The rearrangement joins TRBV20-1 to TRBJ2-5, with 12 positions matching TRBD2. Germline CDR1 DFQATT, CDR2 SNEGSKA (reference sequence). The CDR3 runs 15 residues. V lost 4 bases and J lost 2; bases outside the gene matches: 5. For the CDR3, the DNA is TGCAGTGCTACTCGGACTAGCGGGACTCAAGAGACCCAGTACTTC. Translation: CSATRTSGTQETQYF.

This chain joins TRBV14 and TRBJ1-6; D is uncertain. The CDR3 is 16 residues long. V lost 1 base and J 5 bases, leaving 12 bases between the germline ends. From germline, CDR1 is SGHDN and CDR2 FVKESK. DNA for the CDR3: TGTGCCAGCAGCCAAGCGGCCCCGGCGAATAATTCACCCCTCCACTTT. Residues: CASSQAAPANNSPLHF.

This clonotype was recorded many times. The CDR3 loop is CASSVPGQVNTEAFF. DNA for the CDR3: TGTGCCAGCAGTGTTCCGGGACAAGTGAACACTGAAGCTTTCTTT. J is TRBJ1-1 and V is TRBV6-1, with a tentative D call TRBD1 (6 bases). Trimming stripped 4 bases from V and 0 bases from J, with 12 bases between. Germline lookup yields CDR1 MNHNS and CDR2 SASEGT. The CDR3 runs 15 residues.

The V gene is TRBV2, the J gene TRBJ2-3; tentative D call: TRBD2 (6 bases). The germline CDR1 and CDR2 sequences are SNHLY and FYNNEI. Trimming took off 3 bases at V and 0 bases at J, with 10 bases between the two ends. The CDR3 has 15 amino acids. As DNA, the CDR3 is TGTGCCAGCAGTGATGATGCGGGAAGCACAGATACGCAGTATTTT. It codes for CASSDDAGSTDTQYF. Combining the CDR3 with reference TRBV2 and TRBJ2-3 gives the whole variable domain EPEVTQTPSHQVTQMGQEVILRCVPISNHLYFYWYRQILGQKVEFLVSFYNNEISEKSEIFDDQFSVERPDGSNFTLKIRSTKLEDSAMYFCASSDDAGSTDTQYFGPGTRLTVL.

In this sample, this clonotype turned up a few times. V usage is TRBV27 and J usage is TRBJ1-1, with D tentatively TRBD1 (6 bases). V was clipped by 4 bases and J by 4 bases, with 13 bases between them. The germline V gene encodes CDR1 MNHEY and CDR2 SMNVEV (reference sequence). The CDR3 covers 14 residues. CDR3 region: CASSSYRVVTEAFF. The CDR3 region has the DNA TGTGCCAGCAGTTCTTACAGGGTTGTCACTGAAGCTTTCTTT.

There are a few counts of this clonotype. This rearrangement joins TRBV20-1 to TRBJ2-1; 9 bases are a match to TRBD1. In germline, CDR1 is DFQATT, CDR2 SNEGSKA (reference sequence). With V trimmed by 5 bases and J by 4 bases, 9 bases remained unmatched. The CDR3 runs to 15 residues. The CDR3 bases are TGCAGTGCTCACCGAGACAGGGGGGAATACAATGAGCAGTTCTTC. Amino acid sequence: CSAHRDRGEYNEQFF.